This T cell receptor (beta chain) was profiled in a study of cytomegalovirus exposure and HLA in healthy donors. Study as a whole: Most donors, less than 85% of 398 genotyped, fell in the Caucasian-associated ancestry cluster.

CDR1 is WSHSY and CDR2 is SAAADI in the germline V gene. Trimming took 8 bases from V and 2 from J; bases not matched to a gene: 9. The CDR3 consists of 16 residues. This PCR relied on a set of 60 Vbeta primers and 13 Jbeta primers. Measured with immunoSEQ multiplex PCR; TCRdb has only the in-frame clones, and not every one. The sample yields about 200,000 clones, under 70% seen once. This clone was seen more than once but under ten times. The chain uses TRBV10-2 and TRBJ2-3, with 11 nucleotides matching TRBD2. The sequence derives from a man aged 40-55 years in good health and CMV-seropositive. Specimen: PBMCs. CDR3 sequence (DNA): TGCGCCAGCCGGGGAGTAGCGGGGGGGTTCACAGATACGCAGTATTTT. Its protein product is CASRGVAGGFTDTQYF.